Shown below are 15 T cell receptor beta chains from a single sample sequenced in a study of blood T cell repertoires in COVID-19. Here immunoSEQ multiplex PCR was the method, and the copy in TCRdb shows in-frame clones only, minus some. The repertoire holds approximately 160,000 clones, around 84% seen once, with 4.5% to 7.5% in the top ten. The sample comprised PBMCs or T cells enriched from blood (not recorded which). Receptors were obtained from a man aged 35-49 years who had recovered from COVID-19.

CDR3 DNA: TGTGCCAGCGGCCGGGGGGGATTAGAGACCCAGTACTTC. Translating gives CASGRGGLETQYF. The rearrangement joins TRBV11-1 to TRBJ2-5, with 8 bases lining up with TRBD2. CDR1 and CDR2 from the germline V gene are SGHAT and FQDESV (reference sequence). After removal of 8 bases from V and 4 bases from J, the junction contained 6 bases not matched to a gene. The CDR3 has 13 amino acids.

This clone was seen a handful of times. Other DNA sequences of this sample code for an identical CDR3. The V and J genes are TRBV30 and TRBJ2-2; D might be TRBD1 (5 bases). The germline V and J ends were trimmed by 1 base and 0 bases, with 9 bases remaining between them. The CDR3 is made up of 15 amino acids. CDR1 and CDR2 from the germline V gene are GTSNPN and SVGIG (reference sequence). The CDR3 region has the DNA TGTGCCTGGAGTGCCCTAGGGGCGAACACCGGGGAGCTGTTTTTT. Its translation: CAWSALGANTGELFF.

The chain couples TRBV4-2 to TRBJ2-2; D remains ambiguous. CDR1 LGHNA and CDR2 YNFKEQ come from the germline V gene. V was cut by 0 bases and J by 6 bases, with 5 bases left in between. The CDR3 spans 13 residues. The CDR3 DNA sequence: TGTGCCAGCAGCCAAGATCCCGCCGGGGAGCTGTTTTTT. It yields the protein CASSQDPAGELFF.

V is TRBV7-7 and J is TRBJ2-1; possibly TRBD2 for D (6 bases). V was shortened by 6 bases and J by 7 bases, with 19 bases between the two germline ends. Germline assignment: CDR1 SSHAT and CDR2 FNYEAQ (reference sequence). This CDR3 spans 15 amino acids. Here the CDR3 DNA reads TGTGCCAGCAGTTCCGGAACTAGCACCCTAAATGAGCAGTTCTTC. This gives the protein CASSSGTSTLNEQFF.

The chain employs TRBV5-1 and TRBJ2-1; D is uncertain. Germline CDR1 reads SGHRS; CDR2 reads YFSETQ. V was pared by 0 bases and J by 10 bases, with 5 bases between. The CDR3 is made up of 11 amino acids. CDR3 sequence: CASSLGREQFF. The CDR3 bases are TGCGCCAGCAGCTTGGGGAGAGAGCAGTTCTTC.

This clone was recorded only once. The chain is built from TRBV30 and TRBJ1-5; tentatively, D is TRBD1 (5 bases). The germline V and J ends were trimmed by 5 bases and 6 bases, with 17 bases remaining between them. Germline V CDR1 and CDR2: GTSNPN, SVGIG (reference sequence). There are 14 residues in the CDR3. The CDR3 is CAWGLEGIGQPQHF. CDR3 in DNA: TGTGCCTGGGGGTTGGAGGGGATCGGTCAGCCCCAGCATTTT.

This chain's CDR3 is CASSFLRGRDYDEQYF. As DNA, the CDR3 is TGTGCCAGCAGCTTTCTACGGGGACGGGACTACGACGAGCAGTACTTC. The chain joins TRBV5-6 to TRBJ2-7; the match to TRBD2 covers 7 bases. The CDR3 extends over 16 amino acids. Germline CDR1 reads SGHDT; CDR2 reads YYEEEE. J gave up 5 bases and V 2 bases, and 13 bases lay outside the gene matches. Filled out from reference TRBV5-6 and TRBJ2-7, the complete variable domain reads DAGVTQSPTHLIKTRGQQVTLRCSPKSGHDTVSWYQQALGQGPQFIFQYYEEEERQRGNFPDRFSGHQFPNYSSELNVNALLLGDSALYLCASSFLRGRDYDEQYFGPGTRLTVT.

This clone came up once. The chain uses TRBV5-4 and TRBJ2-5; 8 nucleotides line up with TRBD2. V trimming: 7 bases; J trimming: 3 bases; junction bases outside the gene matches: 8. The CDR3 loop spans 14 amino acids. CDR1 is SGHNT, CDR2 YYREEE, per germline (reference sequence). This CDR3 is CASPPAGGEETQYF. CDR3 nucleotides: TGTGCCAGCCCGCCGGCCGGGGGGGAAGAGACCCAGTACTTC.

This chain links TRBV5-6 with TRBJ2-2; no reliable D call. Germline V gene data show CDR1 as SGHDT and CDR2 as YYEEEE. Deletions cut 0 bases from V and 7 bases from J, with 7 bases between. CDR3 length: 13 amino acids. The chain's CDR3 is CASSLGWSGELFF. The DNA of the CDR3 is TGTGCCAGCAGCTTGGGATGGAGCGGGGAGCTGTTTTTT.

J is TRBJ2-5 and V is TRBV11-3, with 9 nucleotides matching TRBD1. The CDR3 has 16 residues. Germline V gene lookup returns CDR1 SGHNT and CDR2 YENEEA. The V and J ends lost 5 bases and 1 base, in that order; junction bases with no gene match: 8. The CDR3 protein is CASSEGDRETQETQYF. CDR3 in DNA: TGTGCCAGCAGCGAGGGGGACAGGGAGACCCAAGAGACCCAGTACTTC. Full variable domain (outside the CDR3, taken from reference TRBV11-3 and TRBJ2-5): EAGVVQSPRYKIIEKKQPVAFWCNPISGHNTLYWYLQNLGQGPELLIRYENEEAVDDSQLPKDRFSAERLKGVDSTLKIQPAELGDSAVYLCASSEGDRETQETQYFGPGTRLLVL.

The chain carries TRBV25-1 and TRBJ1-5, with D perhaps matching TRBD1 (6 bases). Trimming took 3 bases from V and 6 from J, leaving 9 bases between them. Looked up from germline, CDR1 is MGHDK and CDR2 is SYGVNS. The CDR3 is 13 residues long. CDR3 protein: CASSDRRGQPQHF. CDR3 DNA: TGTGCCAGCAGTGATCGCAGGGGTCAGCCCCAGCATTTT.

This sequence joins TRBV2 and TRBJ1-4; possibly TRBD1 for D (6 bases). The CDR3 runs 15 residues. V was trimmed by 7 bases and J by 6 bases, leaving 18 bases between them. Germline assignment: CDR1 SNHLY and CDR2 FYNNEI. The CDR3 loop reads CASTSLWGRDEKLFF. The CDR3 DNA follows: TGTGCCAGCACCTCACTCTGGGGGCGGGATGAAAAACTGTTTTTT.

This clone turned up a few times. This chain joins TRBV18 and TRBJ2-1; perhaps TRBD1 as D (5 bases). From germline, CDR1 is KGHSH and CDR2 LQKENI. V was shortened by 0 bases and J by 5 bases, with 17 bases between the two germline ends. There are 17 residues in the CDR3. The CDR3 spells CASSPPNYGASNNEQFF. CDR3 nucleotides: TGTGCCAGCTCACCACCGAATTATGGGGCATCGAACAATGAGCAGTTCTTC.

The rearrangement uses TRBV7-9 and TRBJ1-2; 7 bases match TRBD1. CDR1 and CDR2 from the germline V gene are SEHNR and FQNEAQ (reference sequence). The CDR3 extends over 15 amino acids. The V gene end was trimmed by 3 bases and the J gene end by 0 bases; junction bases not matched to a gene: 4. The CDR3 spells CASSLGQGANYGYTF. The DNA of the CDR3 is TGTGCCAGCAGCTTGGGGCAGGGGGCTAACTATGGCTACACCTTC.

Only a few counts were recorded for this clone. The gene calls are TRBV5-1 and TRBJ1-3; no clear D gene. The V end lost 0 bases, the J end lost 1 base, and 11 bases lay between the germline ends. Per germline, CDR1 SGHRS and CDR2 YFSETQ. CDR3 length: 16 amino acids. CDR3 DNA: TGCGCCAGCAGCTTGGGGTCCCGGGTTTCTGGAAACACCATATATTTT. Protein sequence: CASSLGSRVSGNTIYF.